This T cell receptor beta chain was identified during a study of blood T cell repertoires in COVID-19. Background on the study: Acute and convalescent COVID-19 samples came from the United States, Italy and Spain. From T cells, B-cell-depleted T cells, or PBMCs came the material, which was cDNA or gDNA.

As handled by the study authors: The authors estimated nucleated cell counts from reference gene primer amplification. Clones were sequenced by immunoSEQ multiplex PCR, and TCRdb holds only the in-frame ones, with some missing. For V, J and clone size, that table is used; D and trimming come from the DNA. The table includes tens of thousands of clones, 65% to 80% detected once. The length of the CDR3 is 14 residues. Losses at the gene ends were 3 bases for V and 0 bases for J; bases not matched to a gene: 3. The germline gives CDR1 SGHRS, CDR2 YFSETQ. As for this clone: The same CDR3 is also encoded by other DNA sequences in this sample.

The chain joins TRBV5-1 to TRBJ2-7; 7 positions match TRBD1. The material sequenced was peripheral blood. The TCR originated in a human donor in a cohort sampled during active COVID-19. In nucleotides, the CDR3 is TGCGCCAGCAGCTCCGGACAGGCCTCCTACGAGCAGTACTTC. Protein: CASSSGQASYEQYF.